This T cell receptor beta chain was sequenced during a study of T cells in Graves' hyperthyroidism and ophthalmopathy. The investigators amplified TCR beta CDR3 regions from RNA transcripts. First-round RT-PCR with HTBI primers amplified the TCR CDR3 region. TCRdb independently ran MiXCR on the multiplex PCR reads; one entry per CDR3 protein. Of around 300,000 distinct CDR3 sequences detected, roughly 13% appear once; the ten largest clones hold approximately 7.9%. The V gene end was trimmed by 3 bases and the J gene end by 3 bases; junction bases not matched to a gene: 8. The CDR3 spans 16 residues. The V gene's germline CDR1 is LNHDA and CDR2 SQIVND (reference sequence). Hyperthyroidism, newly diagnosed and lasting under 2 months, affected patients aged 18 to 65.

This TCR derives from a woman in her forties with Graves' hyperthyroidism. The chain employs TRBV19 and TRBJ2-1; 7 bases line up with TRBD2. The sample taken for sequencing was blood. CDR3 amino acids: CASSMGRSGVYNEQFF. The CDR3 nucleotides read TGTGCCAGTAGTATGGGACGAAGCGGGGTCTACAATGAGCAGTTCTTC.